One and the same sample provided the 27 T cell receptor beta chains below, sequenced in a study of Graves' ophthalmopathy and Graves' hyperthyroidism. RNA transcripts provided the template for amplifying TCR beta CDR3 regions. HTBI primers were used in a first-round RT-PCR, which preceded a second-round multiplex PCR. TCRdb used MiXCR to reprocess the multiplex PCR reads, holding one entry per CDR3 protein. The sample yields hundreds of thousands of distinct CDR3 sequences, roughly 40% seen once. The sample taken for sequencing was peripheral blood. Receptors originate from an adult man with Graves' ophthalmopathy.

This clonotype was counted once. The chain is built from TRBV7-3 and TRBJ2-7; D might be TRBD1 (5 bases). CDR3 length: 14 amino acids. Trimming took 6 bases from V and 3 from J, leaving 15 bases between them. CDR1 and CDR2 from the germline V gene are SGHTA and FQGTGA. The DNA of the CDR3 is TGTGCCAGCAGTCCCCCAGGACAACGCTACGAGCAGTACTTC. As protein: CASSPPGQRYEQYF.

This clonotype was seen many times. The chain joins TRBV29-1 to TRBJ2-7; 10 bases are shared with TRBD1. Germline values: CDR1 SQVTM, CDR2 ANQGSEA. The trim removed 6 bases at V and 5 bases at J, leaving 10 bases unmatched. The CDR3 loop spans 14 amino acids. The chain's CDR3 is CSVARDRGNHEQYF. The CDR3 nucleotides are TGCAGCGTCGCCCGGGACAGGGGAAACCACGAGCAGTACTTC.

This clonotype was observed a handful of times. The rearrangement joins TRBV20-1 to TRBJ2-6; 9 nucleotides agree with TRBD1. Germline V gene sequence: CDR1 DFQATT, CDR2 SNEGSKA (reference sequence). Trimming at V came to 1 base and at J to 0 bases, leaving 13 bases not matched to a gene. The CDR3 spans 20 residues. The CDR3 DNA sequence: TGCAGTGCTAGAGCTACCGATCGGACAGGGGCCTACTCTGGGGCCAACGTCCTGACTTTC. Amino acid sequence: CSARATDRTGAYSGANVLTF.

Many counts were recorded for this clonotype. The V and J genes are TRBV7-2 and TRBJ1-6; TRBD1 is a possible D gene (5 bases). This CDR3 is built from 15 residues. Trimming took off 1 base at V and 8 bases at J, with 12 bases between the two ends. The germline CDR1 and CDR2 sequences are SGHTA and FQGNSA. CDR3 amino acids: CASSLEAGSDSPLHF. The CDR3 region has the DNA TGTGCCAGCAGCTTAGAGGCAGGGTCCGATTCACCCCTCCACTTT.

A word on this clonotype: Being one base from a much bigger clone, this may be a read error. The chain has TRBV2 and TRBJ1-1, with D maybe TRBD1 (5 bases). Germline values: CDR1 SNHLY, CDR2 FYNNEI. The CDR3 sequence is 13 residues long. The CDR3, as DNA: TGTGCCAGCACCACACAGGTGGCCTATGAAGCTTCCTTT. It specifies CASTTQVAYEASF.

This clonotype was counted a few times. Here the CDR3 reads CASSRGPPYEQYF. The CDR3 coding sequence is TGTGCCAGCAGCCGGGGACCTCCCTACGAGCAGTACTTC. The chain joins TRBV7-9 to TRBJ2-7; D may be TRBD1 or TRBD2 (5 bases each). Trimming removed 5 bases at V and 2 bases at J, with 10 bases between. The CDR3 is 13 amino acids. CDR1 is SEHNR and CDR2 is FQNEAQ in the germline V gene (reference sequence).

This clonotype was seen repeatedly, ten times or more. This chain uses TRBV20-1 with TRBJ1-5, with D unclear. The CDR3 contains 14 residues. Germline CDR1 DFQATT, CDR2 SNEGSKA (reference sequence). V gave up 0 bases and J gave up 2 bases, with 8 bases separating them. The CDR3 DNA sequence: TGCAGTGCTAGAGAGTGGGAAGGCAATCAGCCCCAGCATTTT. As protein: CSAREWEGNQPQHF.

This clonotype was detected a few times. The chain couples TRBV7-2 to TRBJ1-3, with D unresolved. The CDR3 is 16 amino acids. CDR1 is SGHTA and CDR2 is FQGNSA in the germline V gene. Deletions cut 2 bases from V and 2 bases from J, with 13 bases between. The CDR3 DNA sequence: TGTGCCAGCAGCTTATTTGGCCAACTCGCTGGAAACACCATATATTTT. Translation: CASSLFGQLAGNTIYF.

This clonotype showed up just a few times. The rearrangement joins TRBV7-9 to TRBJ1-1, with D perhaps matching TRBD1 (6 bases). Per germline, CDR1 SEHNR and CDR2 FQNEAQ (reference sequence). The CDR3 is 16 amino acids. The germline V and J ends were trimmed by 6 bases and 2 bases, with 19 bases remaining between them. The CDR3 DNA is TGTGCCAGCAGGACCTACAGGGATCTCTCTAACACTGAAGCTTTCTTT. Its protein is CASRTYRDLSNTEAFF.

This clonotype came up many times. The rearrangement joins TRBV12-3 or TRBV12-4 to TRBJ2-5, with D unclear. This CDR3 spans 13 amino acids. The V end was cut by 3 bases, the J end by 0 bases, with 5 bases between. In DNA form, the CDR3 reads TGTGCCAGCAGTTTCCCATACCAAGAGACCCAGTACTTC. Translation: CASSFPYQETQYF.

About this clonotype: One end of the junction fails to match germline, which may point to a read error. The chain uses TRBV9 and TRBJ1-4; the match to TRBD1 covers 8 bases. The CDR3 loop spans 15 amino acids. Germline V lookup: CDR1 SGDLS, CDR2 YYNGEE. In DNA form, the CDR3 reads TGTGCCAGCGGCGTCGAGGAGACAGGGGTTGAAAAACTGTTTTTT. It is translated as CASGVEETGVEKLFF.

At least ten counts were recorded for this clonotype. The J gene is TRBJ2-5, the V gene TRBV25-1; D is perhaps TRBD1 or TRBD2 (5 bases each). With 7 bases removed from V and 2 bases from J, the gap between germline ends came to 20 bases. The V gene's germline CDR1 is MGHDK and CDR2 SYGVNS. The CDR3 is 16 residues long. The CDR3 is CASTLPGFRGQETQYF. CDR3 coding DNA: TGTGCCAGCACACTCCCGGGGTTTAGGGGACAAGAGACCCAGTACTTC.

Here the CDR3 reads CASSYRRDRRNTGELFF. CDR3 DNA sequence: TGTGCCAGCAGTTACCGCCGGGACAGGAGGAACACCGGGGAGCTGTTTTTT. The chain links TRBV25-1 to TRBJ2-2, with TRBD1 identical over 8 bases. V was clipped by 5 bases and J by 1 base; unmatched bases: 9. This CDR3 spans 17 amino acids. From germline, CDR1 is MGHDK and CDR2 SYGVNS.

The chain uses TRBV7-2 and TRBJ2-7, with D perhaps TRBD1 or TRBD2 (6 bases each). Germline V CDR1 and CDR2: SGHTA, FQGNSA. The CDR3 is made up of 15 amino acids. V gave up 5 bases and J gave up 3 bases, with 17 bases separating them. CDR3 protein: CASSSQGGLGYEQYF. The CDR3 coding sequence is TGTGCCAGCAGCAGCCAAGGGGGGCTTGGCTACGAGCAGTACTTC.

This clonotype has just one count. V is TRBV5-1 and J is TRBJ2-5; maybe TRBD1 (6 bases). The V end was cut by 3 bases, the J end by 4 bases, with 13 bases between. Germline V gives CDR1 SGHRS, CDR2 YFSETQ. CDR3 length equals 14 residues. Here the CDR3 DNA reads TGCGCCAGCAGCTGGGTGCGAGGGGGAGAGACCCAGTACTTC. Its translation: CASSWVRGGETQYF. Complete variable domain (other parts from reference TRBV5-1 and TRBJ2-5): KAGVTQTPRYLIKTRGQQVTLSCSPISGHRSVSWYQQTPGQGLQFLFEYFSETQRNKGNFPGRFSGRQFSNSRSEMNVSTLELGDSALYLCASSWVRGGETQYFGPGTRLLVL.

The rearrangement joins TRBV20-1 to TRBJ2-5; perhaps TRBD1 as D (6 bases). The CDR3 runs 15 residues. Trimming left V 0 bases short and J 4 bases short, with 15 bases between. Germline lookup yields CDR1 DFQATT and CDR2 SNEGSKA (reference sequence). The DNA for the CDR3 is TGCAGTGCTAGAGATGGGACAAAGCAAGGAGAGACCCAGTACTTC. It yields the protein CSARDGTKQGETQYF.

The sample holds a few counts of this clonotype. The chain joins TRBV12-3 or TRBV12-4 to TRBJ1-4; D is ambiguous. Trimming stripped 5 bases from V and 8 bases from J, with 15 bases between. The CDR3 consists of 14 residues. CDR3 nucleotides: TGTGCCAGCAGTCGCCTCGGCCCAGGAGAAAAACTGTTTTTT. Translation: CASSRLGPGEKLFF.

Remarks on this clonotype: A junction end diverges from the germline sequence, so it may reflect a read error. This chain connects TRBV14 to TRBJ2-5, with 7 bases lining up with TRBD2. The CDR3 contains 16 residues. CDR1 and CDR2 from the germline V gene are SGHDN and FVKESK. The CDR3 DNA reads TGTGCCGGCAGCCCCGTCTCTAGCGGTTCCCGGGAGACCCAGTACTTC. It is translated as CAGSPVSSGSRETQYF.

In its sample, this clonotype was seen once. The chain joins TRBV20-1 to TRBJ1-5; D is possibly TRBD1 (6 bases). The CDR3 runs to 13 residues. Germline V lookup: CDR1 DFQATT, CDR2 SNEGSKA (reference sequence). Trimming left V 3 bases short and J 11 bases short, with 17 bases between. CDR3 in amino acids: CSARSGHQETQHF. CDR3 sequence (DNA): TGCAGTGCTAGGTCGGGACACCAAGAGACCCAGCATTTT.

This clonotype was seen many times. This chain links TRBV5-1 with TRBJ2-7, with a possible D match to TRBD1 (5 bases). The germline V gene has CDR1 SGHRS and CDR2 YFSETQ. V was pared by 0 bases and J by 3 bases, with 10 bases between. CDR3 length equals 14 residues. The CDR3 region is CASSLVAGNYEQYF. CDR3 DNA sequence: TGCGCCAGCAGCTTGGTTGCAGGGAACTACGAGCAGTACTTC. Variable domain in full (rest from reference TRBV5-1 and TRBJ2-7): KAGVTQTPRYLIKTRGQQVTLSCSPISGHRSVSWYQQTPGQGLQFLFEYFSETQRNKGNFPGRFSGRQFSNSRSEMNVSTLELGDSALYLCASSLVAGNYEQYFGPGTRLTVT.

About this clonotype: The junction shows a germline mismatch at one end, possibly a read error. The J gene is TRBJ1-2, the V gene TRBV7-2; 8 bases line up with TRBD1. The CDR3 loop spans 16 amino acids. CDR1 and CDR2 from the germline V gene are SGHTA and FQGNSA. CDR3 sequence (DNA): TGTGTCAGCAGCTTAGACCGCCAGGGGGCCGGCTATGGCTACACCTTC. Protein: CVSSLDRQGAGYGYTF. Drawing the rest from reference TRBV7-2 and TRBJ1-2, the complete variable domain is GAGVSQSPSNKVTEKGKDVELRCDPISGHTALYWYRQSLGQGLEFLIYFQGNSAPDKSGLPSDRFSAERTGGSVSTLTIQRTQQEDSAVYLCVSSLDRQGAGYGYTFGSGTRLTVV.

This chain links TRBV2 with TRBJ2-7, with unresolved D. Between the trimmed V and J ends, which lost 5 bases and 7 bases, there was a span of 12 bases. This CDR3 region has 12 residues. The germline V gene has CDR1 SNHLY and CDR2 FYNNEI. The DNA of the CDR3 is TGTGCCAGCAGTTACCCAACGGAAGAGCAGTACTTC. It is translated as CASSYPTEEQYF.

The chain recombines TRBV20-1 with TRBJ2-6; D is unclear. Trimming stripped 5 bases from V and 0 bases from J, with 8 bases between. CDR3 length: 14 amino acids. Germline V CDR1 and CDR2: DFQATT, SNEGSKA (reference sequence). CDR3 in amino acids: CSAPGFSGANVLTF. The CDR3 nucleotides are TGCAGTGCTCCAGGATTCTCTGGGGCCAACGTCCTGACTTTC.

A few counts support this clonotype. The rearrangement joins TRBV7-9 to TRBJ1-5; D is undetermined. The germline CDR1 and CDR2 sequences are SEHNR and FQNEAQ (reference sequence). V lost 4 bases and J 2 bases, leaving 6 bases between the germline ends. This CDR3 is built from 13 residues. CDR3 DNA sequence: TGTGCCAGCAGCTGGGCGGGCAATCAGCCCCAGCATTTT. It encodes CASSWAGNQPQHF. Full variable domain (remainder filled in from reference TRBV7-9 and TRBJ1-5): DTGVSQNPRHKITKRGQNVTFRCDPISEHNRLYWYRQTLGQGPEFLTYFQNEAQLEKSRLLSDRFSAERPKGSFSTLEIQRTEQGDSAMYLCASSWAGNQPQHFGDGTRLSIL.

The table lists this clonotype with many counts. This chain joins TRBV7-9 and TRBJ1-5; the match to TRBD1 covers 10 bases. This CDR3 has 16 residues. Per germline, CDR1 SEHNR and CDR2 FQNEAQ (reference sequence). After removal of 5 bases from V and 2 bases from J, the junction contained 6 bases not matched to a gene. CDR3 nucleotides: TGTGCCAGCAGCCGCTGGACAGGGGGGGGCAATCAGCCCCAGCATTTT. As protein: CASSRWTGGGNQPQHF.

J is TRBJ1-1 and V is TRBV5-5, with 8 bases lining up with TRBD1. The CDR3 length is 15 residues. V lost 0 bases to trimming and J lost 8 bases; unmatched junction nucleotides: 9. From germline, CDR1 is SGHKS and CDR2 YYEKEE (reference sequence). The CDR3 reads CASSLGDTGGAEAFF. As DNA, the CDR3 is TGTGCCAGCAGCTTGGGGGACACAGGGGGGGCGGAAGCTTTCTTT.

The chain joins TRBV2 to TRBJ2-7; maybe TRBD1 (5 bases). This CDR3 region has 13 residues. V shed 4 bases and J shed 4 bases, with 11 bases lying between them. Germline V gene data show CDR1 as SNHLY and CDR2 as FYNNEI. The CDR3 is CASSGRGRYEQYF. In DNA, the CDR3 is TGTGCCAGCAGTGGTAGGGGTAGGTACGAGCAGTACTTC.